Included here is one T cell receptor (beta chain) sequence, with context. Its antigen is not identified. The germline V gene encodes CDR1 LGHNA and CDR2 YSLEER. V shed 1 base and J shed 2 bases, with 9 bases lying between them. The CDR3 is 14 amino acids. The data are from a study of T cell repertoires in cytomegalovirus infection. Each CDR3 protein is one row after TCRdb ran MiXCR on the reads. The sample lists 62,000 or so distinct CDR3 sequences, around 20% occurring once. The rearrangement links TRBV4-3 to TRBJ2-7, with a possible D match to TRBD2 (6 bases). The specimen was CD8+ T cells from cultured PBMCs, collected from culture after CMV antigen stimulation. The receptor was derived from a human donor in good health (CMV status not recorded). Some clones in this sample may be carry-over from other donors' samples. For the CDR3, the DNA is TGCGCCAGCAGCCAAGGGAGGGCCACCTACGAGCAGTACTTC. Its protein product is CASSQGRATYEQYF.